A single sample gave rise to the 10 T cell receptor beta chains below, sequenced in a study of blood T cell repertoires in COVID-19. Generated by immunoSEQ multiplex PCR, the TCRdb table keeps only in-frame clones and is missing some. The sample has about 260,000 clones, 84% seen once. Specimen: peripheral blood. The receptors stem from a man aged 55 to 70 with acute or convalescent COVID-19.

The rearrangement links TRBV6-5 to TRBJ2-2; 10 nucleotides line up with TRBD2. The length of the CDR3 is 14 residues. Trimming removed 4 bases from V and 6 bases from J; junction bases left unmatched: 2. Germline V CDR1 and CDR2: MNHEY, SVGAGI. The CDR3 DNA reads as TGTGCCAGCAGTTTCGGGACTAGCGCCGGGGAGCTGTTTTTT. This encodes CASSFGTSAGELFF.

The chain carries TRBV7-9 and TRBJ2-5; maybe TRBD2 (6 bases). The CDR3 length is 13 residues. Germline CDR1 and CDR2: SEHNR and FQNEAQ (reference sequence). Trimming shortened V by 1 base and J by 5 bases, and 8 bases separated the two germline ends. The CDR3 DNA is TGTGCCAGCAGCTTAGTGGGGAGGGAGACCCAGTACTTC. Protein product: CASSLVGRETQYF.

The rearrangement links TRBV6-6 to TRBJ1-4, with 7 bases identical to TRBD1. V was pared by 6 bases and J by 8 bases, with 9 bases of the junction left unmatched. The germline V gene has CDR1 MNHNY and CDR2 SVGAGI (reference sequence). The CDR3 is 14 amino acids. The CDR3 region is CASSAGTASEKLFF. DNA of the CDR3: TGTGCCAGCAGCGCCGGGACAGCCTCAGAAAAACTGTTTTTT.

The chain combines TRBV2 with TRBJ2-2; D is ambiguous. The CDR3 length is 13 residues. CDR1 is SNHLY, CDR2 FYNNEI, per germline. Trimming took 4 bases from V and 0 from J, leaving 3 bases between them. The CDR3 nucleotides are TGTGCCAGCAGTGCGGCGAACACCGGGGAGCTGTTTTTT. As protein: CASSAANTGELFF.

This sequence joins TRBV7-9 and TRBJ1-1; a weak D match, TRBD1 (6 bases). Germline V lookup: CDR1 SEHNR, CDR2 FQNEAQ (reference sequence). CDR3 length: 14 amino acids. Trimming removed 5 bases from V and 2 bases from J, with 12 bases in between. CDR3 bases: TGTGCCAGCAGCCGGGACATCCGTAACACTGAAGCTTTCTTT. Amino acids: CASSRDIRNTEAFF.

The chain is built from TRBV2 and TRBJ1-1, with a weak D call TRBD1 (5 bases). Deletions cut 1 base from V and 11 bases from J, with 14 bases between. Germline V gene data show CDR1 as SNHLY and CDR2 as FYNNEI. CDR3 length: 13 residues. This CDR3 is CASSEGQGGRAFF. CDR3 bases: TGTGCCAGCAGTGAAGGGCAGGGCGGTCGGGCTTTCTTT.

This chain links TRBV29-1 with TRBJ1-2; D call uncertain. The CDR3 loop spans 13 amino acids. Germline values: CDR1 SQVTM, CDR2 ANQGSEA. V lost 3 bases to trimming and J lost 4 bases, with 12 bases between them. The CDR3 loop is CSVDDQATYGYTF. DNA of the CDR3: TGCAGCGTTGACGACCAGGCGACCTATGGCTACACCTTC.

The chain uses TRBV6-5 and TRBJ2-2; 8 positions agree with TRBD1. The V segment lost 4 bases and the J segment 3 bases; nucleotides outside the gene matches: 4. Germline values: CDR1 MNHEY, CDR2 SVGAGI. The CDR3 has 15 amino acids. CDR3 bases: TGTGCCAGCAGTTCACAGGGGGTGTACACCGGGGAGCTGTTTTTT. The encoded protein is CASSSQGVYTGELFF.

The V and J genes are TRBV7-8 and TRBJ1-1, with 9 bases fitting TRBD1. V was clipped by 4 bases and J by 7 bases; unmatched bases: 4. The CDR3 runs to 13 residues. Looked up from germline, CDR1 is SGHVS and CDR2 is FQNEAQ. CDR3 sequence reads: CASSSYRGREAFF. The DNA for the CDR3 is TGTGCCAGCAGCTCTTACAGGGGGCGTGAAGCTTTCTTT.

The rearrangement joins TRBV7-9 to TRBJ2-7, with 7 bases matching TRBD2. Germline values: CDR1 SEHNR, CDR2 FQNEAQ (reference sequence). V lost 4 bases, J lost 5 bases, and 11 bases stayed unmatched. The CDR3 loop spans 15 amino acids. The CDR3 region has the DNA TGTGCCAGCAGCTCCCTTTGGCGGGGGATCGACGAGCAGTACTTC. Translated: CASSSLWRGIDEQYF. The entire variable domain, with the rest obtained from reference TRBV7-9 and TRBJ2-7, is as follows: DTGVSQNPRHKITKRGQNVTFRCDPISEHNRLYWYRQTLGQGPEFLTYFQNEAQLEKSRLLSDRFSAERPKGSFSTLEIQRTEQGDSAMYLCASSSLWRGIDEQYFGPGTRLTVT.